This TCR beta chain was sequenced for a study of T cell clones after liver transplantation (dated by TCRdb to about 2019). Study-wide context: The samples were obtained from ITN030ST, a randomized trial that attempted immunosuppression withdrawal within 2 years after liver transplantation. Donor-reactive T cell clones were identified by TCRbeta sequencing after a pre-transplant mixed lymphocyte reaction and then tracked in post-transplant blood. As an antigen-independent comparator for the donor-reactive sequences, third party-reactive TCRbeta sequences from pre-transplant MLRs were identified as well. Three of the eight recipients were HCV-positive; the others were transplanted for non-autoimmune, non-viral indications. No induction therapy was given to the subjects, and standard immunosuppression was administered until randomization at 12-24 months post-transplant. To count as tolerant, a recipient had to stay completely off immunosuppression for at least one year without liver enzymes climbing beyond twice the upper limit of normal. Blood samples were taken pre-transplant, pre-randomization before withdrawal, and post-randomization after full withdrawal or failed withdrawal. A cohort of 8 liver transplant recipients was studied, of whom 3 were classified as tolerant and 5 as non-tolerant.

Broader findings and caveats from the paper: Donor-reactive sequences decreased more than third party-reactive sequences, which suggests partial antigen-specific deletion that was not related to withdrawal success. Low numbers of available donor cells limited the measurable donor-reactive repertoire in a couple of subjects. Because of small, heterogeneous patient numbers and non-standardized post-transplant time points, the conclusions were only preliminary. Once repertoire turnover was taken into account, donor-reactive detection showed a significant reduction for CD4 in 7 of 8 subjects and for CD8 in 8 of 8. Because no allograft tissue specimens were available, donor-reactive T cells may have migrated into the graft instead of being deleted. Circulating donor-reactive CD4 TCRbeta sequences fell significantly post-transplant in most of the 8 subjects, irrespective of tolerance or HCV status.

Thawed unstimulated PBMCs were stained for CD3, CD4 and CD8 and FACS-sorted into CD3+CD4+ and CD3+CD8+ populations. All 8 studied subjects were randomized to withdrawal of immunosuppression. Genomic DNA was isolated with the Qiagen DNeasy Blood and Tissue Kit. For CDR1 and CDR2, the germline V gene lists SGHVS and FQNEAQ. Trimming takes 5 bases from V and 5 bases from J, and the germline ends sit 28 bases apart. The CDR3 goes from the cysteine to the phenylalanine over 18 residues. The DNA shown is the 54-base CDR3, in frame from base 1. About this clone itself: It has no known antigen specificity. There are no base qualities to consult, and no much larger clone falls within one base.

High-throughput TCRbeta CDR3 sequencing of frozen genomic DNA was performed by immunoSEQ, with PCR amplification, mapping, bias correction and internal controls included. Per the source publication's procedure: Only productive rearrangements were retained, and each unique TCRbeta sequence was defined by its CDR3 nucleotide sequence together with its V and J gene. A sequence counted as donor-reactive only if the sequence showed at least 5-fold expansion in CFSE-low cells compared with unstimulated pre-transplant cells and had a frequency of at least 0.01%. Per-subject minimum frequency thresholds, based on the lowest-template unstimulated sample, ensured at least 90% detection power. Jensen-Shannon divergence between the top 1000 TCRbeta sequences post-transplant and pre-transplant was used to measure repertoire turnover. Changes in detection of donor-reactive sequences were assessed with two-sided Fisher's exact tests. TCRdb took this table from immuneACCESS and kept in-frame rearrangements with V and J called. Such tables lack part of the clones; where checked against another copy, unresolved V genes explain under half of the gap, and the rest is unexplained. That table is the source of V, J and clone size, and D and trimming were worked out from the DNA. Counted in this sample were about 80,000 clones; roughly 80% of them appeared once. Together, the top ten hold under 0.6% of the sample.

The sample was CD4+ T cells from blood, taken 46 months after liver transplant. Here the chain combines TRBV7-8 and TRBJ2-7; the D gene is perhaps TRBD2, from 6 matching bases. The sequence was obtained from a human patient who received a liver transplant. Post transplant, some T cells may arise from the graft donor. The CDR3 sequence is CASSPGRSETLLTDEQYF. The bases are TGTGCCAGCAGCCCGGGGAGGTCTGAAACCCTCTTGACCGACGAGCAGTACTTC.